This TCR beta chain was recorded in a study of blood T cell repertoires in COVID-19. Study as a whole: PBMCs, B-cell-depleted T cells, or T cells were the source of the cDNA or gDNA that made up the material.

Cohorts were determined from participant-reported clinical history. Methods used by the authors: Researchers report that nucleated cell counts were estimated from reference gene primer amplification. Generated by immunoSEQ multiplex PCR, the TCRdb table keeps only in-frame clones and is missing some. V and J calls and clone size are those listed in that table; D and trimming were worked out from the DNA. The table records 200,000 to 250,000 clones, about 87% of them present only once. The specimen was PBMCs or T cells enriched from blood (not recorded which). The clonotype comes from a woman under 40 who had been exposed to COVID-19.

The CDR3: CASSSDPGQKNTEAFF. The DNA for the CDR3 is TGTGCCAGCAGCTCAGACCCGGGACAGAAGAACACTGAAGCTTTCTTT. J is TRBJ1-1 and V is TRBV5-4; 7 bases match TRBD1. CDR3 length equals 16 residues. The V segment lost 3 bases and the J segment 1 base; nucleotides outside the gene matches: 9. Germline V gene lookup returns CDR1 SGHNT and CDR2 YYREEE (reference sequence).